Only one count was recorded for the clone carrying this T cell receptor (beta chain). As yet, its antigen is unknown. The data belong to a study of Ad26.COV2.S vaccination and SARS-CoV-2 variants. TCRdb's table, derived via immunoSEQ multiplex PCR, lists solely in-frame clones and lacks some. The data contain nearly 400,000 clones, around 89% of them singletons. Whole-study findings and limits: Post-vaccination spike-specific CD8+ and CD4+ T cell responses reportedly had substantial breadth.

The treatment: roughly 18 received Ad26.COV2.S at low or high dose, single or two shots; roughly five received placebo; per-sample allocation not given. Sampling was done on day 63 after the first vaccine or placebo injection. Vaccine was an Ad26 vector expressing Wuhan-strain SARS-CoV-2 spike. The sequencing used peripheral blood, collected in a trial of Ad26.COV2.S vaccine versus placebo. The source is a person aged 18 to 65 who received the Ad26.COV2.S COVID-19 vaccine or a placebo.

In nucleotides, the CDR3 is TGTGCCAGCAGCACATTAGATCAGGAGTCCGGGGAGCTGTTTTTT. Translated, it gives CASSTLDQESGELFF. The chain employs TRBV4-2 and TRBJ2-2; no definite D call. Germline lookup yields CDR1 LGHNA and CDR2 YNFKEQ. The CDR3 loop spans 15 amino acids. Deletions cut 5 bases from V and 6 bases from J, with 16 bases between.